This record concerns one T cell receptor (beta chain) sequence. The sample originates from a study of T cell changes during pregnancy in multiple sclerosis. This CDR3 has 17 residues. From germline, CDR1 is SGHTA and CDR2 FQGNSA. After removal of 2 bases from V and 0 bases from J, the junction contained 7 bases not matched to a gene. Libraries were prepared by immunoSEQ multiplex PCR; TCRdb keeps only in-frame clonotypes and omits some of them. Altogether under 70,000 clones are present, 91% being singletons, with the ten largest covering about 0.5%. The receptor was derived from a female donor in good health, enrolled as a control in a pregnancy study. Sequenced here: CD4+ T cells from peripheral blood mononuclear cells, sampled after pregnancy. The gene calls are TRBV7-2 and TRBJ2-3; TRBD2 aligns across 8 bases. In DNA form, the CDR3 reads TGTGCCAGCAGCTTATTACGAGGACTAGCAAGCACAGATACGCAGTATTTT. Translated, it gives CASSLLRGLASTDTQYF.